The next 15 T cell receptor beta chains were all read from a single sample in a study of blood T cells in healthy people across ages. Primers used in a second PCR of roughly 6 to 11 cycles were a sample-barcoded 5' primer and a J-beta primer mix. MiXCR was run by TCRdb on the 5' RACE reads, yielding one entry per CDR3 protein. Altogether about 640,000 distinct CDR3 sequences are present, around three fifths being singletons, with the ten largest covering more than 35%. The specimen was blood. The source of these receptors is a man aged 60 to 75 in good health.

The chain employs TRBV6-1 and TRBJ2-7, with a tentative D call TRBD2 (5 bases). The CDR3 totals 13 residues. With 7 bases removed from V and 6 bases from J, the gap between germline ends came to 16 bases. The V gene's germline CDR1 is MNHNS and CDR2 SASEGT. The CDR3 nucleotides are TGTGCCAGCACCGAACAAGGCGGGTTCGAGCAGTACTTC. This translates into CASTEQGGFEQYF.

The chain is built from TRBV28 and TRBJ2-5; 9 bases match TRBD2. The CDR3 extends over 15 amino acids. Germline values: CDR1 MDHEN, CDR2 SYDVKM. The trim removed 2 bases at V and 5 bases at J, leaving 6 bases unmatched. The CDR3 DNA reads TGTGCCAGCAGTTTACCTAGCGGGGCCCGGGAGACCCAGTACTTC. This translates into CASSLPSGARETQYF.

In DNA, the CDR3 is TGTGCCAGCAGTTTAGGTGGAGGGCCCGGATGGACCCAGTACTTC. Translating it yields CASSLGGGPGWTQYF. The chain has TRBV27 and TRBJ2-5; TRBD2 is a possible D gene (6 bases). The CDR3 spans 15 residues. Germline CDR1 reads MNHEY; CDR2 reads SMNVEV (reference sequence). V lost 2 bases to trimming and J lost 7 bases, with 17 bases between them.

The V and J genes are TRBV24-1 and TRBJ2-1; D may match TRBD1 or TRBD2 (5 bases each). Germline V gives CDR1 KGHDR, CDR2 SFDVKD. The V end lost 8 bases, the J end lost 3 bases, and 16 bases lay between the germline ends. The CDR3 is 15 residues long. CDR3 DNA: TGTGCCACCAATAAGCGGAACAGGCTCTACAATGAGCAGTTCTTC. Translated, it gives CATNKRNRLYNEQFF.

CDR3 bases: TGTGCCAGCAGTTTAAAAGGCGCCGGGACTAGAAGGAATGAGCAGTTCTTC. Amino acid sequence: CASSLKGAGTRRNEQFF. This chain uses TRBV27 with TRBJ2-1; 8 bases agree with TRBD2. Per germline, CDR1 MNHEY and CDR2 SMNVEV (reference sequence). J gave up 7 bases and V 2 bases, and 13 bases lay outside the gene matches. The length of the CDR3 is 17 residues.

The genes are TRBV12-3 or TRBV12-4 and TRBJ2-1; TRBD2 is a possible D gene (5 bases). Trimming removed 3 bases from V and 2 bases from J, with 11 bases in between. The CDR3 extends over 15 amino acids. The CDR3 nucleotides are TGTGCCAGCAGTTTTGGCGGGCCGGCCTACAATGAGCAGTTCTTC. The encoded protein is CASSFGGPAYNEQFF.

The V gene is TRBV7-8, the J gene TRBJ1-1, with D perhaps matching TRBD1 (5 bases). This CDR3 has 15 amino acids. CDR1 and CDR2 from the germline V gene are SGHVS and FQNEAQ. Trimming removed 1 base from V and 0 bases from J, with 9 bases in between. The CDR3 sequence: CASSLEAGLNTEAFF. CDR3 sequence (DNA): TGTGCCAGCAGCTTAGAAGCAGGGCTGAACACTGAAGCTTTCTTT. The whole variable domain, remainder taken from reference TRBV7-8 and TRBJ1-1, is GAGVSQSPRYKVAKRGQDVALRCDPISGHVSLFWYQQALGQGPEFLTYFQNEAQLDKSGLPSDRFFAERPEGSVSTLKIQRTQQEDSAVYLCASSLEAGLNTEAFFGQGTRLTVV.

The chain uses TRBV24-1 and TRBJ2-5; D ambiguous. V was shortened by 4 bases and J by 4 bases, with 9 bases between the two germline ends. Germline V lookup: CDR1 KGHDR, CDR2 SFDVKD. This CDR3 region has 13 residues. CDR3 protein: CATSDGWVETQYF. The CDR3 DNA is TGTGCCACCAGTGACGGCTGGGTAGAGACCCAGTACTTC.

This clonotype has a count of ten or more. The CDR3 spells CASSPTRGNADTQYF. The CDR3 region has the DNA TGTGCCAGCAGCCCTACTAGGGGGAACGCAGATACGCAGTATTTT. The chain couples TRBV7-2 to TRBJ2-3; D is perhaps TRBD1 (6 bases). The length of the CDR3 is 15 residues. The germline V gene encodes CDR1 SGHTA and CDR2 FQGNSA. Trimming cost V 5 bases and J 4 bases, with 16 bases left between them. The full variable domain, in which reference TRBV7-2 and TRBJ2-3 provide the parts outside the CDR3, is GAGVSQSPSNKVTEKGKDVELRCDPISGHTALYWYRQSLGQGLEFLIYFQGNSAPDKSGLPSDRFSAERTGGSVSTLTIQRTQQEDSAVYLCASSPTRGNADTQYFGPGTRLTVL.

The chain joins TRBV14 to TRBJ2-7, with a tentative D call TRBD1 (6 bases). Trimming pared 3 bases from V and 6 bases from J, leaving 9 bases between. The germline CDR1 and CDR2 sequences are SGHDN and FVKESK. The length of the CDR3 is 12 residues. The CDR3 is CASSQVGGEQYF. The CDR3 region has the DNA TGTGCCAGCAGCCAGGTAGGGGGCGAGCAGTACTTC. The full variable domain, its missing parts supplied by reference TRBV14 and TRBJ2-7, is EAGVTQFPSHSVIEKGQTVTLRCDPISGHDNLYWYRRVMGKEIKFLLHFVKESKQDESGMPNNRFLAERTGGTYSTLKVQPAELEDSGVYFCASSQVGGEQYFGPGTRLTVT.

The chain links TRBV7-9 to TRBJ2-7, with D unclear. Trimming took off 5 bases at V and 8 bases at J, with 7 bases between the two ends. This CDR3 is 10 amino acids long. Germline V gives CDR1 SEHNR, CDR2 FQNEAQ (reference sequence). The CDR3 DNA sequence: TGTGCCAGCAGCGCAAGTCAGCAGTACTTC. This gives the protein CASSASQQYF.

This chain links TRBV10-2 with TRBJ2-5, with 14 positions matching TRBD2. The V segment lost 0 bases and the J segment 13 bases; nucleotides outside the gene matches: 10. Germline assignment: CDR1 WSHSY and CDR2 SAAADI. The CDR3 loop spans 16 amino acids. CDR3 sequence reads: CASSESIRLAGGSWYF. CDR3 bases: TGCGCCAGCAGTGAGTCGATTCGACTAGCGGGAGGGTCATGGTACTTC.

The chain carries TRBV5-1 and TRBJ2-7; D might be TRBD1 or TRBD2, each matching 5 bases. CDR1 SGHRS and CDR2 YFSETQ come from the germline V gene. V was shortened by 0 bases and J by 6 bases, with 13 bases between the two germline ends. The CDR3 runs 14 residues. The CDR3 nucleotides read TGCGCCAGCAGCTTGGTGGGGGTTTGGGGCGAGCAGTACTTC. Translated, it gives CASSLVGVWGEQYF.

The genes are TRBV11-2 and TRBJ1-6; D may be TRBD1 (5 bases). Between the trimmed V and J ends, which lost 4 bases and 6 bases, there was a span of 10 bases. This CDR3 spans 14 amino acids. In germline, CDR1 is SGHAT, CDR2 FQNNGV. The CDR3 is CASSSGTFNSPLHF. In nucleotides, the CDR3 is TGTGCCAGCAGCTCCGGGACTTTTAATTCACCCCTCCACTTT.

This clonotype was seen more than once but under ten times. V is TRBV6-5 and J is TRBJ1-4; D possibly corresponds to TRBD1 (5 bases). CDR1 and CDR2 from the germline V gene are MNHEY and SVGAGI. The V and J ends lost 0 bases and 11 bases respectively, with 16 bases between them. CDR3 length: 15 amino acids. CDR3 sequence reads: CASSYSGPTGRKLFF. CDR3 sequence (DNA): TGTGCCAGCAGTTACTCCGGGCCGACGGGGCGGAAACTGTTTTTT.